The 8 T cell receptor beta chains given below trace back to one sample, sequenced in a study of radiation and T cells in renal cell carcinoma. This sample's time point: blood 2 weeks post-SBRT. Specified treatment: 15 Gy SBRT to primary tumor, nephrectomy 4 weeks later. Sequenced by immunoSEQ multiplex PCR; TCRdb stores in-frame clones only, minus some. The profile shows some 150,000 clones, approximately 90% of them singletons. The sequencing used blood, collected from a patient whose treatment included radiotherapy and nephrectomy. Receptor source: a woman between 50 and 59 years old with renal cell carcinoma.

The chain recombines TRBV6-5 with TRBJ1-2, with 8 positions matching TRBD1. The V gene's germline CDR1 is MNHEY and CDR2 SVGAGI. The CDR3 runs to 14 residues. Unmatched junction bases numbered 9, after V lost 8 bases and J lost 4 bases. DNA of the CDR3: TGTGCCAGCTCACGGACAGGGCTAAGCTATGGCTACACCTTC. Translation gives CASSRTGLSYGYTF.

The J gene is TRBJ2-3, the V gene TRBV5-1; 9 nucleotides align to TRBD2. Losses at the gene ends were 4 bases for V and 7 bases for J; bases not matched to a gene: 7. This CDR3 has 14 amino acids. Germline values: CDR1 SGHRS, CDR2 YFSETQ. CDR3 in DNA: TGCGCCAGCAGCCTCCGACTAGCGGTGAATACGCAGTATTTT. Protein product: CASSLRLAVNTQYF.

J is TRBJ2-3 and V is TRBV9; a weak D match, TRBD2 (5 bases). The germline V and J ends were trimmed by 5 bases and 14 bases, with 18 bases remaining between them. The germline gives CDR1 SGDLS, CDR2 YYNGEE. The CDR3 spans 12 residues. Here the CDR3 reads CASSADSVTPYF. CDR3 nucleotide sequence: TGTGCCAGCAGTGCTGATAGCGTGACTCCGTATTTT.

The chain is built from TRBV5-1 and TRBJ2-1; D possibly corresponds to TRBD1 (6 bases). V shed 4 bases and J shed 4 bases, with 12 bases lying between them. Germline CDR1 and CDR2: SGHRS and YFSETQ. The CDR3 has 14 amino acids. CDR3 residues: CASSPGQNYNEQFF. The CDR3 nucleotides read TGCGCCAGCAGCCCGGGACAAAATTACAATGAGCAGTTCTTC.

This rearrangement joins TRBV7-3 to TRBJ1-1, with D perhaps matching TRBD1 (6 bases). In germline, CDR1 is SGHTA, CDR2 FQGTGA. Trimming took 5 bases from V and 2 from J, leaving 15 bases between them. CDR3 size: 15 residues. Written as DNA, the CDR3 is TGTGCCAGCAGCCTATACTCAGGGGCCAACACTGAAGCTTTCTTT. Its protein product is CASSLYSGANTEAFF. Full variable domain (rest looked up from reference TRBV7-3 and TRBJ1-1): GAGVSQTPSNKVTEKGKYVELRCDPISGHTALYWYRQSLGQGPEFLIYFQGTGAADDSGLPNDRFFAVRPEGSVSTLKIQRTERGDSAVYLCASSLYSGANTEAFFGQGTRLTVV.

This chain links TRBV27 with TRBJ1-5, with a weak D call TRBD1 (6 bases). Germline V gene lookup returns CDR1 MNHEY and CDR2 SMNVEV (reference sequence). This CDR3 comprises 14 residues. Trimming cost V 3 bases and J 9 bases, with 15 bases left between them. The CDR3 region is CASSFSGAVWPQHF. The DNA of the CDR3 is TGTGCCAGCAGTTTTTCAGGGGCTGTATGGCCCCAGCATTTT.

This chain connects TRBV30 to TRBJ1-1; TRBD1 is a possible D gene (5 bases). The CDR3 consists of 14 residues. Trimming removed 1 base from V and 7 bases from J, with 16 bases in between. Germline CDR1 reads GTSNPN; CDR2 reads SVGIG (reference sequence). DNA for the CDR3: TGTGCCTGGAGTGGTCTGGGGGGTTCAGGTGAAGCTTTCTTT. Translated: CAWSGLGGSGEAFF.

The genes are TRBV6-6 and TRBJ2-1, with TRBD2 matching 14 bases. Germline V gives CDR1 MNHNY, CDR2 SVGAGI (reference sequence). V shed 6 bases and J 3 bases; nucleotides not matched to a gene: 4. The CDR3 sequence is 16 residues long. CDR3 in DNA: TGTGCCAGCAGCCGACTAGCGGGGGGGAACTACAATGAGCAGTTCTTC. Its protein is CASSRLAGGNYNEQFF.